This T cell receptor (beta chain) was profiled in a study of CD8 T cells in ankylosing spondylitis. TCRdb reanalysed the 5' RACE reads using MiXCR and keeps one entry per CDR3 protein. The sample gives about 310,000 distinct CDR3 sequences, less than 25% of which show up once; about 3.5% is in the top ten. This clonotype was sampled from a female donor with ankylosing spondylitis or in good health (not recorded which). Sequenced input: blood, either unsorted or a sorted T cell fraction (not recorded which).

This CDR3 is CSAYPGLEHYNEQFF. In DNA, the CDR3 is TGCAGTGCTTATCCGGGACTAGAGCACTACAATGAGCAGTTCTTC. The V call is TRBV20-1, the J call TRBJ2-1; 8 nucleotides align to TRBD2. The CDR3 is 15 amino acids. J lost 3 bases, V lost 5 bases, and 9 bases had no gene match. The germline gives CDR1 DFQATT, CDR2 SNEGSKA (reference sequence).